This TCR beta chain appears in the sequencing data of a study of siplizumab effects on memory and regulatory T cells. The study, taken as a whole, reports: Mean Treg-derived proportions of mappable alloreactive CD4+ clones were less than 75% for siplizumab and around 30% for controls. Siplizumab significantly lowered the alloreactive sequences that could be traced to unstimulated CD4+ memory cells.

On this clone: The antigen is undetermined.

The assay looked at around 100,000 TCR templates in each sample. Using immunoSEQ multiplex PCR, the repertoire was profiled, and TCRdb retains in-frame clones only, with some absent. The sample has 50,000 to 55,000 clones, over 90% seen once. The germline CDR1 and CDR2 sequences are SGDLS and YYNGEE. Trimming left V 4 bases short and J 1 base short, with 20 bases between. The length of the CDR3 is 17 residues. The receptor comes from a human donor in good health. The material sequenced was CD8+ T cells sorted from blood. The chain uses TRBV9 and TRBJ1-1; TRBD1 is a possible D gene (5 bases). CDR3 amino acids: CASSLRASTWENTEAFF. Here the CDR3 DNA reads TGTGCCAGCAGCCTCAGGGCTAGTACGTGGGAGAACACTGAAGCTTTCTTT.